The sequence of this T cell receptor beta chain was determined in a study of blood T cell repertoires in COVID-19. Looking at the study overall: Researchers got acute and convalescent COVID-19 samples from the United States, Italy and Spain. Nucleic acid was either cDNA or gDNA, and it came from T cells, B-cell-depleted T cells, or PBMCs.

Per the authors' pipeline: From reference gene primer amplification, estimates of nucleated cell counts were derived. This table comes from immunoSEQ multiplex PCR, and its TCRdb copy is limited to in-frame clones, with some not included. Clone size and V and J calls were adopted from that table, with D and trimming inferred from the DNA. The sample has around 120,000 clones, approximately 87% seen once. The CDR3 runs 15 residues. The J segment lost 5 bases and the V segment lost 5 bases, leaving 3 bases of the junction unmatched. CDR1 MDHEN and CDR2 SYDVKM come from the germline V gene. This TCR came from a man aged 25 to 40 with acute or convalescent COVID-19. The genes are TRBV28 and TRBJ2-1, with 13 bases lining up with TRBD2. Sample: peripheral blood. The CDR3 sequence: CASSLGLAGDNEQFF. The CDR3 DNA follows: TGTGCCAGCAGTCTCGGACTAGCGGGGGACAATGAGCAGTTCTTC.